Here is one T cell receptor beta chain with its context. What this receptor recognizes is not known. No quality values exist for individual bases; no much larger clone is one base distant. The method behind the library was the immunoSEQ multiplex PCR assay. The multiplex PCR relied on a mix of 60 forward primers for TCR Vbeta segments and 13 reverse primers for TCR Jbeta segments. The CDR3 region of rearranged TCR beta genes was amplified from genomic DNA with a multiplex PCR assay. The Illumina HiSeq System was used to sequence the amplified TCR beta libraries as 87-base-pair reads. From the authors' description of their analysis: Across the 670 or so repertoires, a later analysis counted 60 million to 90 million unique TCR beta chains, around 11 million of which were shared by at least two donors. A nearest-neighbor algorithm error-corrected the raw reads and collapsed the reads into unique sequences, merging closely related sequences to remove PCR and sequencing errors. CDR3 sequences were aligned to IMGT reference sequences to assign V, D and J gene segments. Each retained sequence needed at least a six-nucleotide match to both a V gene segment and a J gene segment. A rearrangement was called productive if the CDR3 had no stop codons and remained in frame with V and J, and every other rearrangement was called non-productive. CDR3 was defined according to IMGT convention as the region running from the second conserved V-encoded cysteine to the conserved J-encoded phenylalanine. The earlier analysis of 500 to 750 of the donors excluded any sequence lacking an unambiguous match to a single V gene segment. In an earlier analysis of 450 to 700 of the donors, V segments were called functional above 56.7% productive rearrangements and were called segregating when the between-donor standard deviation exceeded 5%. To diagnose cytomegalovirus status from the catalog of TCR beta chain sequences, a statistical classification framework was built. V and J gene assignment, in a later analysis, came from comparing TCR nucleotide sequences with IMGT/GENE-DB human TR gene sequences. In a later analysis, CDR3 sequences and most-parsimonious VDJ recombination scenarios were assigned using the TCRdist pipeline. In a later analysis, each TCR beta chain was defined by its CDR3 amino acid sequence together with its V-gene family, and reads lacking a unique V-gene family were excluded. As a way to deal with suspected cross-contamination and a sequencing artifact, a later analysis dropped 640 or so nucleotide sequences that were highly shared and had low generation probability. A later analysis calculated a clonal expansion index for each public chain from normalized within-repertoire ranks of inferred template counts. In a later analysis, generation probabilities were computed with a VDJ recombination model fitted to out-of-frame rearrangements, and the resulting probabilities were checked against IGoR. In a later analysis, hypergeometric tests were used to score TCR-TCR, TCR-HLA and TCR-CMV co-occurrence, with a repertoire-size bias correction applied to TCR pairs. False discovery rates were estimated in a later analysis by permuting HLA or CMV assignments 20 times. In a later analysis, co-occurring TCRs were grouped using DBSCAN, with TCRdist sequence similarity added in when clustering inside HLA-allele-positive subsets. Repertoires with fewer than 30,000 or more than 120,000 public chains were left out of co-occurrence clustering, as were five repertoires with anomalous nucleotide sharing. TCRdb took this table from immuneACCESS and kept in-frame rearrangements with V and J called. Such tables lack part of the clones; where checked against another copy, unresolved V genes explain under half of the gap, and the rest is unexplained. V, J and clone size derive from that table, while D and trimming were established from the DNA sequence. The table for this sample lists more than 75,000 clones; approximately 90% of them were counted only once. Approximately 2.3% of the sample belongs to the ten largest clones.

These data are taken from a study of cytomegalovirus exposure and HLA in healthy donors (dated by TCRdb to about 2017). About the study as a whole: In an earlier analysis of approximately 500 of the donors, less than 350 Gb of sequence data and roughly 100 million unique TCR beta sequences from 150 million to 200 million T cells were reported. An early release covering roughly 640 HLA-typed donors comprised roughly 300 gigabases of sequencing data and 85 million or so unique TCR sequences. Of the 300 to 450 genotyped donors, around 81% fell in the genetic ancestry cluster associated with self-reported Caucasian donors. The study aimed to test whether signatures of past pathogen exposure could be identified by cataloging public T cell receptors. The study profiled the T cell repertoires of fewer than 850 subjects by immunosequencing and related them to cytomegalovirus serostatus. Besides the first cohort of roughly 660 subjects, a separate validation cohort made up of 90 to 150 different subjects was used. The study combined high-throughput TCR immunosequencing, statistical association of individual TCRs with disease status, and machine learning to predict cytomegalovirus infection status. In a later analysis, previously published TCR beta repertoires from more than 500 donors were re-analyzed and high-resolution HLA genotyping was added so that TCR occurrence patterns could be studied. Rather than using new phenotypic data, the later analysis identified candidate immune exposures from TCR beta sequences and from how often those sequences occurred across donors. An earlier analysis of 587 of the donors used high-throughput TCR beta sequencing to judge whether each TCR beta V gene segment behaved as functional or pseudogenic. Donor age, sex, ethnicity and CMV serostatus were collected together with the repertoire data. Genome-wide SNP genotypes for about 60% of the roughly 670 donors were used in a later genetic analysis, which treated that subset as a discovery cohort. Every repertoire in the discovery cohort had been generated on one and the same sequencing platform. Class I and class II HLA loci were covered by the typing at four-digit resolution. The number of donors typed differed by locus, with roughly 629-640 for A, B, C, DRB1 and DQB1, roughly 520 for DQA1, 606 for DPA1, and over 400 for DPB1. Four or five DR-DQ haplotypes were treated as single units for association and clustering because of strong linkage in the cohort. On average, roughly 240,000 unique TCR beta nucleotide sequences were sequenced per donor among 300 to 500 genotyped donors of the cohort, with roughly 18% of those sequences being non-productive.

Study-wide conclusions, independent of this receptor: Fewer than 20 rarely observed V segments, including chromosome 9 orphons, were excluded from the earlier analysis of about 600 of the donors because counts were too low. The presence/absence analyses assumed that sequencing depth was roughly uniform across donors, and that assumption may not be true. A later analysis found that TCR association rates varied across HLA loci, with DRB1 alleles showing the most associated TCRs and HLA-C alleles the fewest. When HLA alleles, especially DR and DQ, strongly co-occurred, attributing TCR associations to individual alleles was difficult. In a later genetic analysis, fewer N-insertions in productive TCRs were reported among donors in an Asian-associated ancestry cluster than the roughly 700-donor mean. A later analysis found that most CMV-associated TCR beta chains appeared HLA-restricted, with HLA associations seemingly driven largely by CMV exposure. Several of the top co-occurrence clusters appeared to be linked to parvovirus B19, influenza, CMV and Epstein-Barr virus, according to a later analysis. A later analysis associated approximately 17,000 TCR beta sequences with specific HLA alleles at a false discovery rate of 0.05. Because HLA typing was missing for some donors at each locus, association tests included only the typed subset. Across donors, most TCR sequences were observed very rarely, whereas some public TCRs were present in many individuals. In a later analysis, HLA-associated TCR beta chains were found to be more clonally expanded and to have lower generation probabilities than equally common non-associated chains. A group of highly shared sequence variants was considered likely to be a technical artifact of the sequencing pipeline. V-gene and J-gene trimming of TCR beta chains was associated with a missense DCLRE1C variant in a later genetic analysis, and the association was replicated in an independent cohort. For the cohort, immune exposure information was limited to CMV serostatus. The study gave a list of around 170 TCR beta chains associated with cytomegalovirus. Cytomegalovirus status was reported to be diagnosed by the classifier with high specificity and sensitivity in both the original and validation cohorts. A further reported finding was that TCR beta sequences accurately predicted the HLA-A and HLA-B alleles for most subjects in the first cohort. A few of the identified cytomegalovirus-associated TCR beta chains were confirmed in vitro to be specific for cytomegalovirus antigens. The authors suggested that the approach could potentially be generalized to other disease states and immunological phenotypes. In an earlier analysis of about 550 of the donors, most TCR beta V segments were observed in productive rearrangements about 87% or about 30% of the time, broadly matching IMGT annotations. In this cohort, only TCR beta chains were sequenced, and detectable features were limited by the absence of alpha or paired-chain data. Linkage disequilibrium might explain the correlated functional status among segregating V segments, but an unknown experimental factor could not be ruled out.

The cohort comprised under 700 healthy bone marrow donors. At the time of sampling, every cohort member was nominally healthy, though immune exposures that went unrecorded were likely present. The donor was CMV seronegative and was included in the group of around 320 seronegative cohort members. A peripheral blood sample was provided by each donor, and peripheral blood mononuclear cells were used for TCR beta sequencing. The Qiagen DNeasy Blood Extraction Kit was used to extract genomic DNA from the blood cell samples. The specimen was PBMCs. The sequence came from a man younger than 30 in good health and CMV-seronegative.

The CDR3 region has the sequence CASSYPGQGHQPQHF. The nucleotides read TGTGCCAGCAGTTATCCGGGACAGGGCCATCAGCCCCAGCATTTT. The sequence is built from TRBV6-6 and TRBJ1-5; 9 bases in between match TRBD1. The germline V gene (reference sequence) provides CDR1 MNHNY and CDR2 SVGAGI. Trimming accounts for 3 bases at V and 5 bases at J, while the number of junction bases matched to no gene is 5. The CDR3 goes from the cysteine to the phenylalanine over 15 residues. The sequence is cut down to CDR3 DNA, 45 bases in frame from base 1.